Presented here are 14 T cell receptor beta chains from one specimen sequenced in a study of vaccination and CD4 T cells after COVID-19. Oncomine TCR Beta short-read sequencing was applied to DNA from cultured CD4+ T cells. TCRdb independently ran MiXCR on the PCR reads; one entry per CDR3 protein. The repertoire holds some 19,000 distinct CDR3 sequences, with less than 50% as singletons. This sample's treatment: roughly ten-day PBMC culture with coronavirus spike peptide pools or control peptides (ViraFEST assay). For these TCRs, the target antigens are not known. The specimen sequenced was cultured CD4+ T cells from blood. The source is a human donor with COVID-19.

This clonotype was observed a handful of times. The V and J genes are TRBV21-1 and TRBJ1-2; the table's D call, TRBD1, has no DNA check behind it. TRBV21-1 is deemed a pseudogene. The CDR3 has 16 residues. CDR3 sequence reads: CASSKEPRDRHYGYTF. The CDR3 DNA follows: TGTGCCAGCAGCAAGGAACCCCGGGACAGGCACTATGGCTACACCTTC.

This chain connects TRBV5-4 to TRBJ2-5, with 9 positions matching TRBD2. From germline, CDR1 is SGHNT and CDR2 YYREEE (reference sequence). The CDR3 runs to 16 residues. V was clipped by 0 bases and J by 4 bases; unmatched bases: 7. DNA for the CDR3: TGTGCCAGCAGCTTGGGGCGGGGGGGCTCCTCAGAGACCCAGTACTTC. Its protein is CASSLGRGGSSETQYF.

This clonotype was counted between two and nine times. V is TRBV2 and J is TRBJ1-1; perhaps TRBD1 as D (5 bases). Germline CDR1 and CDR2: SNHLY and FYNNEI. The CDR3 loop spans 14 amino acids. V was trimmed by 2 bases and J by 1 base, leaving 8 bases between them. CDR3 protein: CASSERQGNTEAFF. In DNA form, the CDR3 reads TGTGCCAGCAGTGAAAGGCAGGGGAACACTGAAGCTTTCTTT.

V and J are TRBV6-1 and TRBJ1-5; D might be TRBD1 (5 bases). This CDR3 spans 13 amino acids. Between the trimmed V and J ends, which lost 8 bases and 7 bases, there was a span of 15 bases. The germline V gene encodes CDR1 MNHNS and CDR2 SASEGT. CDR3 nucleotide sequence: TGTGCCAGCGGAGCAGGGCGGAACCAGCCCCAGCATTTT. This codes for CASGAGRNQPQHF.

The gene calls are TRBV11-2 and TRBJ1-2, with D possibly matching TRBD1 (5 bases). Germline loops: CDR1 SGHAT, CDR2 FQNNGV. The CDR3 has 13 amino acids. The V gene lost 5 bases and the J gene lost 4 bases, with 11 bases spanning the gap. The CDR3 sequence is CASSPGHGYGYTF. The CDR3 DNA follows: TGTGCCAGCAGCCCTGGACACGGCTATGGCTACACCTTC.

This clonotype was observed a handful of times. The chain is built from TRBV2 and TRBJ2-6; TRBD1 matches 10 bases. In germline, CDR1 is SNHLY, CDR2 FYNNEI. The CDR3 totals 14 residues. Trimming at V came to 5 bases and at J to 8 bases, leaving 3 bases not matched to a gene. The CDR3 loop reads CASSPDRGTNVLTF. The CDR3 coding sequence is TGTGCCAGCAGTCCGGACAGGGGGACCAACGTCCTGACTTTC.

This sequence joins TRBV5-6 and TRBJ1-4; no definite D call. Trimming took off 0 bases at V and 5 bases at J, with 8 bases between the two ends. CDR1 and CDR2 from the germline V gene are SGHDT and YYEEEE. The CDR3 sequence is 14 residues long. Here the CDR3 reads CASSLGAGNEKLFF. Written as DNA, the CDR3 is TGTGCCAGCAGCTTGGGAGCCGGGAATGAAAAACTGTTTTTT.

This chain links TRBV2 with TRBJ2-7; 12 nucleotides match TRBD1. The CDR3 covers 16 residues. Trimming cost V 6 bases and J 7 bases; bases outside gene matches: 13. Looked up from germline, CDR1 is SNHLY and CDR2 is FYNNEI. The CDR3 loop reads CASRREPGQGAGEQYF. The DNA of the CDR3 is TGTGCCAGCAGGAGAGAACCGGGACAGGGGGCGGGGGAGCAGTACTTC.

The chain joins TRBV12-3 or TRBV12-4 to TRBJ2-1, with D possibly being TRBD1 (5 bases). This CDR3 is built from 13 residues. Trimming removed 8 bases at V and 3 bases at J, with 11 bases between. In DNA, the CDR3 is TGTGCCAGCTCCCAGGGTAGCTACAATGAGCAGTTCTTC. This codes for CASSQGSYNEQFF.

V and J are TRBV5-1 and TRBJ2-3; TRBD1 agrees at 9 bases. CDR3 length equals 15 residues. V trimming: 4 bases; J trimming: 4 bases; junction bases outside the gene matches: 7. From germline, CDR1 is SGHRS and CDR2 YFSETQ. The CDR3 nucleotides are TGCGCCAGCAGCGACGGACAGGGGAAGGCAGATACGCAGTATTTT. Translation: CASSDGQGKADTQYF.

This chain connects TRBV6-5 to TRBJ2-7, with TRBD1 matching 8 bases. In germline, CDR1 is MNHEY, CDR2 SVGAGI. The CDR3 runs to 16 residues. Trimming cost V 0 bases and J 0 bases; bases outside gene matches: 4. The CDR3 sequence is CASSYSTDRASYEQYF. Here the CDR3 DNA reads TGTGCCAGCAGTTACTCTACGGACAGGGCCTCCTACGAGCAGTACTTC.

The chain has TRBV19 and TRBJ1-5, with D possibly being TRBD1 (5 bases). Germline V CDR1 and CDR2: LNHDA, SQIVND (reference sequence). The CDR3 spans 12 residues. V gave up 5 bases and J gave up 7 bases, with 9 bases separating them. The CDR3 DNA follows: TGTGCCAGTAGTCCGGGGGTCCAGCCCCAGCATTTT. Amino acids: CASSPGVQPQHF.

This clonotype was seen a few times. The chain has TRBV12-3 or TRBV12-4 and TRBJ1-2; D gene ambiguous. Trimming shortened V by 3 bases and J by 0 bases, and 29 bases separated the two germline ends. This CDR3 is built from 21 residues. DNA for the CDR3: TGTGCCAGCAGTTTGCGGCCCGGGGTTTTCCTTCCAAAGAGGACTAACTATGGCTACACCTTC. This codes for CASSLRPGVFLPKRTNYGYTF.

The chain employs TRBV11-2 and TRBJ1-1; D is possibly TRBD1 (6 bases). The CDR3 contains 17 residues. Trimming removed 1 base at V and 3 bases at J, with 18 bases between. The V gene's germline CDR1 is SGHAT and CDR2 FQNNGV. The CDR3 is CASSLGEWGGQDTEAFF. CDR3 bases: TGTGCCAGCAGCTTAGGGGAGTGGGGGGGGCAGGACACTGAAGCTTTCTTT.